The T cell receptor beta chain under discussion was sequenced for a study of T cells in localized non-small cell lung cancer. The CDR3 is 14 residues long. The germline gives CDR1 SEHNR, CDR2 FQNEAQ (reference sequence). The table came from immunoSEQ multiplex PCR; TCRdb's copy has only in-frame clones and leaves some out. The data show roughly 25,000 clones, with roughly 92% seen just once and roughly 2.6% held by the top ten. General study points: Peak T cell clonality was found in uninvolved adjacent lung, exceeding tumor.

As concerns this clone: Its antigen is as yet unknown. A junction boundary mismatches the germline segment, possibly from a read error.

V gene TRBV7-9 combines with J gene TRBJ2-7; TRBD1 agrees at 9 bases. The clonotype originates from a woman aged 40 to 75 with stage I lung adenocarcinoma. The specimen comprised peripheral blood, sampled before any cancer treatment. The CDR3 nucleotides are TGTGCCAGCAGCTTAGTTACCGGGACAGGGATCGGTGGCTTC. Its translation: CASSLVTGTGIGGF.